This T cell receptor (beta chain) was retrieved from a study of blood T cell repertoires in COVID-19. The ends lost 5 bases at V and 2 bases at J; junction bases unmatched: 6. Germline V CDR1 and CDR2: MDHEN, SYDVKM. The CDR3 spans 16 residues. Sequencing was performed with immunoSEQ multiplex PCR; in TCRdb, only in-frame clones are kept and a portion is missing. This table holds around 91,000 clones, 70% to 85% found once. This clone was counted between two and nine times. This receptor was taken from a human donor in a cohort sampled during active COVID-19. V is TRBV28 and J is TRBJ2-2, with 9 bases fitting TRBD2. Sequenced material: peripheral blood. The CDR3: CASSLIAGDNTGELFF. The DNA for the CDR3 is TGTGCCAGCAGTCTAATAGCGGGAGACAACACCGGGGAGCTGTTTTTT.